A selection of T cell receptor beta chains follows, all from one sample in a study of blood T cell repertoires in COVID-19. Produced via immunoSEQ multiplex PCR; TCRdb's table is partial and in-frame only. The table has 250,000 to 300,000 clones, 75% to 90% seen once. The sequencing input was peripheral blood. The receptor source for this set is a man aged 60 to 75 who had recovered from COVID-19. Each CDR3 is given with its conserved first and last residue. A D gene is named only where the DNA matches it firmly. Size is stated for part of the rows, as once, few or many counts, or as a class when the clone is expanded.

size: -
J: TRBJ2-7
V: TRBV19
D: -
CDR3: CASSAGGTGFSSYEQYF
DNA: TGTGCCAGTAGTGCCGGGGGGACAGGATTTAGCTCCTACGAGCAGTACTTC

size: -
J: TRBJ1-2
V: TRBV6-5
D: TRBD1
CDR3: CASRPARQGTYGYTF
DNA: TGTGCCAGCAGACCCGCCAGACAGGGGACCTATGGCTACACCTTC

size: -
J: TRBJ1-4
V: TRBV6-1
D: -
CDR3: CASSQPGDNEKLFF
DNA: TGTGCCAGCAGCCAACCAGGGGATAATGAAAAACTGTTTTTT

size: -
J: TRBJ1-4
V: TRBV5-6
D: -
CDR3: CASSLWSGGANEKLFF
DNA: TGTGCCAGCAGTTTGTGGTCGGGGGGAGCTAATGAAAAACTGTTTTTT

size: -
J: TRBJ2-1
V: TRBV7-2
D: TRBD1
CDR3: CASSSTGRNEQFF
DNA: TGTGCCAGCAGCTCGACAGGGCGCAATGAGCAGTTCTTC

size: -
J: TRBJ1-5
V: TRBV19
D: TRBD1
CDR3: CASSIMGQGGQPQHF
DNA: TGTGCCAGTAGTATAATGGGACAGGGTGGTCAGCCCCAGCATTTT

size: few
J: TRBJ2-7
V: TRBV18
D: -
CDR3: CASSPGGLLYEQYF
DNA: TGTGCCAGCTCACCCGGAGGGCTCCTCTACGAGCAGTACTTC

size: -
J: TRBJ2-7
V: TRBV1
D: -
CDR3: CTSNPGQGSHLGGYEQYF
DNA: TGCACCAGCAACCCGGGACAGGGATCCCATCTGGGCGGGTACGAGCAGTACTTC

size: once
J: TRBJ1-2
V: TRBV5-5
D: -
CDR3: CASSPDSKSDGYTF
DNA: TGTGCCAGCAGCCCGGACAGCAAGAGTGATGGCTACACCTTC

size: -
J: TRBJ2-7
V: TRBV7-8
D: -
CDR3: CASSLAGLGFPEQYF
DNA: TGTGCCAGCAGCTTAGCGGGTCTAGGCTTCCCCGAGCAGTACTTC

size: many
J: TRBJ2-1
V: TRBV27
D: TRBD2
CDR3: CASSLIAGVYNEQFF
DNA: TGTGCCAGCAGTTTAATAGCGGGGGTCTACAATGAGCAGTTCTTC

size: -
J: TRBJ1-6
V: TRBV9
D: -
CDR3: CASSVVPGESPLHF
DNA: TGTGCCAGCAGCGTAGTCCCAGGGGAATCACCCCTCCACTTT

size: -
J: TRBJ2-1
V: TRBV24-1
D: TRBD1
CDR3: CATSDPTGGWWVF
DNA: TGTGCCACCAGTGATCCAACAGGGGGTTGGTGGGTCTTC

size: -
J: TRBJ2-7
V: TRBV7-6
D: TRBD2
CDR3: CASSLSGRSSYEQYF
DNA: TGTGCCAGCAGCTTAAGCGGGAGGTCCTCCTACGAGCAGTACTTC

size: -
J: TRBJ2-5
V: TRBV28
D: -
CDR3: CASSSYGVTQETQYF
DNA: TGTGCCAGCAGTTCGTACGGGGTCACCCAAGAGACCCAGTACTTC